The clone carrying this T cell receptor (beta chain) was observed a single time. The sample is drawn from a study of cytomegalovirus exposure and HLA in healthy donors. From germline, CDR1 is SNHLY and CDR2 FYNNEI. The CDR3 runs to 17 residues. V lost 4 bases, J lost 2 bases, and 11 bases stayed unmatched. The PCR used 60 Vbeta and 13 Jbeta primers. Measured with immunoSEQ multiplex PCR; TCRdb has only the in-frame clones, and not every one. The table includes tens of thousands of clones, about half detected once. This TCR came from a woman aged 40 to 49 in good health and CMV-seropositive. The material sequenced was PBMCs. The chain combines TRBV2 with TRBJ2-1; 7 positions match TRBD2. CDR3 in DNA: TGTGCCAGCAGTGGGGGCGGGGGAACCATAACCTACAATGAGCAGTTCTTC. It is translated as CASSGGGGTITYNEQFF. The whole variable domain, filled in from reference TRBV2 and TRBJ2-1, reads EPEVTQTPSHQVTQMGQEVILRCVPISNHLYFYWYRQILGQKVEFLVSFYNNEISEKSEIFDDQFSVERPDGSNFTLKIRSTKLEDSAMYFCASSGGGGTITYNEQFFGPGTRLTVL.